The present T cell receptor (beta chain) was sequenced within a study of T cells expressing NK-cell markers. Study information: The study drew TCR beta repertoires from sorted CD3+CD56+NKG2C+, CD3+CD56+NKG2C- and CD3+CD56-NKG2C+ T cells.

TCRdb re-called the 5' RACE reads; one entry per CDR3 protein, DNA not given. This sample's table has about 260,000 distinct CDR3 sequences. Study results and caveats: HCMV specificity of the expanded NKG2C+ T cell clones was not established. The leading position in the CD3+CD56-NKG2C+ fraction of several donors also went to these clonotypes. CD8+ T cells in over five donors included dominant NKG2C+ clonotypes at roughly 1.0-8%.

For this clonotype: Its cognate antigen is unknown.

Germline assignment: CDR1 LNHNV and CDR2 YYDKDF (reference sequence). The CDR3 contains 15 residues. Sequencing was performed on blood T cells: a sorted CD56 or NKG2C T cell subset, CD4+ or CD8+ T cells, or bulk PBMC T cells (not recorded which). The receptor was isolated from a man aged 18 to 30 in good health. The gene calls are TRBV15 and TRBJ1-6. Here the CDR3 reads CATSPRPNGDSPLHF. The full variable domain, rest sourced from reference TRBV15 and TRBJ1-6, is DAMVIQNPRYQVTQFGKPVTLSCSQTLNHNVMYWYQQKSSQAPKLLFHYYDKDFNNEADTPDNFQSRRPNTSFCFLDIRSPGLGDTAMYLCATSPRPNGDSPLHFGNGTRLTVT.